Listed here is a single T cell receptor (beta chain). Its target antigen remains unknown. Base-call qualities are not available, and no considerably larger clone is one nucleotide away. This sample was included in a study of blood T cell repertoires in COVID-19 (dated by TCRdb to 2020 to 2022). Turning to the overall study: Collaborator samples came from the United States, Italy and Spain and covered acute and convalescent phases of COVID-19. Subjects who had been exposed to COVID-19, were actively infected with it, or had recovered from it provided the deeply sampled blood TCRbeta repertoires that made up the dataset. Where available, HLA class I and class II types were obtained from metadata supplied by the sample provider rather than from assay-based typing. A de-identified subject ID, COVID-19 status, age in years and sex were almost always included in the sample metadata. The repertoires were made available in a free public database intended to serve as a resource for research on the immune response to SARS-CoV-2. The samples were drawn from two sources: the first 160 participants of the ongoing ImmuneRACE study, and 1,254 subjects contributed by 6 global collaborators. The material from the prospective study consisted of cDNA or gDNA derived from T cells, B-cell-depleted T cells, or PBMCs. Beyond this particular receptor, the publication reports: The quantity of clinical and demographic metadata differed by source and by participant and was supplied without curation.

Enrolling through a virtual design, the prospective study's participants ranged in age from roughly 18 to 95 years and lived across roughly 23 United States geographic areas. In the prospective study, cohorts were assigned on the basis of participant-reported clinical history obtained from a screening survey and a study questionnaire. For ImmuneRACE Cohort 3, a participant was defined as recovered based on two consecutive negative NP/OP PCR tests, clearance by a healthcare professional, or resolution of symptoms. Each participant in the prospective study had whole blood, serum and a nasopharyngeal or oropharyngeal swab collected by mobile phlebotomists. Participants in the prospective study had the option to provide additional blood draws and questionnaires over a 2-month period. Before DNA extraction, blood samples from the prospective study were shipped at room temperature or frozen. The CDR3, from cysteine to phenylalanine, totals 16 residues. Solely the CDR3 DNA is kept, with 48 bases framed from the first base. CDR1 and CDR2 (SGHTA, FQGNSA) derive from the germline V gene. V ends up 1 base short and J 4 bases short, with an unmatched junction base count of 5.

TCRbeta CDR3 regions were amplified from genomic DNA by means of the immunoSEQ Assay, a bias-controlled multiplex PCR. Per the authors' processing: Within the assay, amplification of reference gene primers was used to estimate how many nucleated cells each sample contained. To quantify the absolute abundance of each unique TCRbeta CDR3 rearrangement, sequence reads were collapsed and filtered. For each sample, productive Simpson clonality was calculated as the square root of Simpson's diversity index over productive rearrangements. TCRdb holds this immuneACCESS table with in-frame rearrangements only. Some clones are missing; in checked studies, unresolved V genes explain under half, and the rest has no known cause. V, J and clone size derive from that table, while D and trimming were established from the DNA sequence. The sample includes 50,000 to 80,000 clones, with around nine tenths observed a single time. The ten largest clones add up to 10% of the sample.

The source is a woman aged 40 to 49 who had recovered from COVID-19. Material for sequencing was PBMCs or T cells enriched from blood (not recorded which). Recombination joined TRBV7-2 with TRBJ1-4, and TRBD1 matches 8 of the central bases. The sequence in DNA is TGTGCCAGCAGCTTAGGTTTGGGACAGGTTAATGAAAAACTGTTTTTT. The translation is CASSLGLGQVNEKLFF.